The 29 T cell receptor beta chains given below trace back to one sample, sequenced in a study of post-analysis software for immune sequencing data. Study-wide points: A few TRBV segments appeared more often in patients than in controls, and TRBV5-6, TRBV5-1 and TRBV20-1 were among these.

Unique molecular identifiers had been added to the TCR beta cDNA libraries. Via MiXCR, TCRdb re-called the PCR reads, giving one row per CDR3 protein. The sample has some 260,000 distinct CDR3 sequences; 36% are singletons. No cognate antigen is known for these TCRs. The sequenced material came from blood. Receptors were obtained from a girl under 18 with multiple sclerosis.

This sequence joins TRBV20-1 and TRBJ1-2; TRBD1 agrees at 8 bases. The CDR3 consists of 11 residues. Trimming took 6 bases from V and 8 from J; bases not matched to a gene: 5. Germline lookup yields CDR1 DFQATT and CDR2 SNEGSKA (reference sequence). The CDR3 DNA reads TGCAGTGCCGGGACAGGAGGAGGCTACACCTTC. This codes for CSAGTGGGYTF.

A note on this clonotype: Germline and junction disagree at one end, which may indicate a read error. The chain carries TRBV11-2 and TRBJ2-1; D perhaps matches TRBD1 (6 bases). The CDR3 totals 13 residues. Germline loops: CDR1 SGHAT, CDR2 FQNNGV. The CDR3 bases are TGTGCCAGCAGCAGGGGGTCCTACAGTGAGCAGTTCTTC. Its protein is CASSRGSYSEQFF. The full variable domain, with the rest looked up from reference TRBV11-2 and TRBJ2-1, is EAGVAQSPRYKIIEKRQSVAFWCNPISGHATLYWYQQILGQGPKLLIQFQNNGVVDDSQLPKDRFSAERLKGVDSTLKIQPAKLEDSAVYLCASSRGSYSEQFFGPGTRLTVL.

There are many counts of this clonotype. This chain joins TRBV20-1 and TRBJ2-1; 7 bases map to TRBD1. CDR1 is DFQATT, CDR2 SNEGSKA, per germline (reference sequence). The CDR3 spans 14 residues. J lost 9 bases, V lost 0 bases, and 8 bases had no gene match. The CDR3 DNA sequence: TGCAGTGCTAGAGATCCACAGGGGTGGGGTGAGCAGTTCTTC. Translated, it gives CSARDPQGWGEQFF.

This clonotype was seen a few times. The V gene is TRBV6-1, the J gene TRBJ2-5, with a possible D match to TRBD2 (6 bases). The V gene's germline CDR1 is MNHNS and CDR2 SASEGT. The CDR3 runs 14 residues. Trimming left V 6 bases short and J 7 bases short, with 18 bases between. For the CDR3, the DNA is TGTGCCAGCAGCCCTTCTAGCGTGAAGGGGACCCAGTACTTC. Amino acids: CASSPSSVKGTQYF.

This clonotype was seen repeatedly, ten times or more. V gene TRBV24-1 combines with J gene TRBJ2-5; D unclear. Germline CDR1 KGHDR, CDR2 SFDVKD. Trimming left V 4 bases short and J 7 bases short, with 6 bases between. The CDR3 loop spans 11 amino acids. The CDR3 protein is CATSEGVTQYF. CDR3 DNA: TGTGCCACCAGTGAAGGTGTGACCCAGTACTTC.

This chain joins TRBV7-2 and TRBJ2-5; 10 nucleotides agree with TRBD2. V gave up 6 bases and J gave up 2 bases; unmatched junction bases: 12. CDR3 length equals 17 residues. Per the germline V gene, CDR1 is SGHTA and CDR2 is FQGNSA. The CDR3: CASRPPGLAGAQETQYF. In DNA, the CDR3 is TGTGCCAGCAGACCACCTGGGCTAGCGGGAGCTCAAGAGACCCAGTACTTC.

There are many counts of this clonotype. The DNA of the CDR3 is TGTGCCAGCAGCCGATCCGATGAAAAACTGTTTTTT. It is translated as CASSRSDEKLFF. This chain links TRBV7-8 with TRBJ1-4; D is uncertain. CDR1 is SGHVS, CDR2 FQNEAQ, per germline. CDR3 length: 12 residues. The V end was cut by 5 bases, the J end by 6 bases, with 7 bases between.

With regard to this clonotype: It may be a read error: a sequence one base away is much more abundant. This CDR3 reads CASSQDFTPGSNRPQHF. The DNA of the CDR3 is TGTGCCAGCAGCCAAGATTTTACCCCGGGAAGCAATCGGCCCCAGCATTTT. The chain links TRBV3-1 to TRBJ1-5; D call uncertain. Germline V gene data show CDR1 as LGHDT and CDR2 as YNNKEL (reference sequence). The CDR3 is 17 residues long.

About this clonotype: A clone one base away is much larger, so this may be a read error. CDR3 loop: CASSLRDYPLSSYNEQFF. In nucleotides, the CDR3 is TGTGCCAGCAGCTTACGGGACTACCCCCTCTCATCCTACAATGAGCAGTTCTTC. The chain uses TRBV7-9 and TRBJ2-1; 7 positions match TRBD2. Trimming removed 2 bases from V and 1 base from J; junction bases left unmatched: 11. CDR3 length: 18 residues. Per the germline V gene, CDR1 is SEHNR and CDR2 is FQNEAQ (reference sequence).

The rearrangement uses TRBV10-3 and TRBJ2-3; no clear D gene. From germline, CDR1 is ENHRY and CDR2 SYGVKD. The CDR3 is made up of 14 amino acids. Between the trimmed V and J ends, which lost 6 bases and 2 bases, there was a span of 12 bases. This chain's CDR3 is CAIRSTTNTDTQYF. As DNA, the CDR3 is TGTGCCATCAGATCTACGACCAACACAGATACGCAGTATTTT.

The chain couples TRBV5-5 to TRBJ1-2; possibly TRBD1 for D (5 bases). The germline V and J ends were trimmed by 3 bases and 4 bases, with 13 bases remaining between them. CDR1 and CDR2 (germline): SGHKS, YYEKEE (reference sequence). This CDR3 contains 14 residues. In nucleotides, the CDR3 is TGTGCCAGCAGCTCGGGGGACGGCTCCTATGGCTACACCTTC. Its protein is CASSSGDGSYGYTF. Supplemented by reference TRBV5-5 and TRBJ1-2, the full variable domain reads DAGVTQSPTHLIKTRGQQVTLRCSPISGHKSVSWYQQVLGQGPQFIFQYYEKEERGRGNFPDRFSARQFPNYSSELNVNALLLGDSALYLCASSSGDGSYGYTFGSGTRLTVV.

This clonotype was seen repeatedly, ten times or more. One end of the junction varies from germline; a read error may be responsible. The chain has TRBV5-1 and TRBJ2-5; no clear D gene. Germline V CDR1 and CDR2: SGHRS, YFSETQ. The CDR3 spans 13 residues. CDR3 in amino acids: CASSLVVQETQYF. The CDR3 nucleotides are TGTGCCAGCAGCTTAGTGGTCCAAGAGACCCAGTACTTC.

Many counts were recorded for this clonotype. The chain couples TRBV11-2 to TRBJ1-2, with D unresolved. Germline CDR1 SGHAT, CDR2 FQNNGV. The CDR3 spans 16 residues. Trimming removed 2 bases at V and 8 bases at J, with 21 bases between. The CDR3 bases are TGTGCCAGCAGCTTATATTTGCAGCCTACTAACGGGGGCTACACCTTC. Its translation: CASSLYLQPTNGGYTF.

For this clonotype: A much bigger clone sits one base away, suggesting this may be a read error. This chain joins TRBV20-1 and TRBJ2-1, with D possibly TRBD2 on 6 matching bases. V was shortened by 3 bases and J by 13 bases, with 19 bases between the two germline ends. The CDR3 has 13 amino acids. In germline, CDR1 is DFQATT, CDR2 SNEGSKA (reference sequence). This chain's CDR3 is CSARADYQETQFF. The CDR3 DNA reads as TGCAGTGCTAGGGCGGACTACCAAGAGACCCAGTTCTTC.

In this sample, this clonotype turned up once. The V call is TRBV20-1, the J call TRBJ2-3; D gene uncertain. With 4 bases removed from V and 4 bases from J, the gap between germline ends came to 12 bases. The germline V gene has CDR1 DFQATT and CDR2 SNEGSKA (reference sequence). CDR3 length equals 13 residues. CDR3 coding DNA: TGCAGTGCTAAATCTCCCAGCGCAGATACGCAGTATTTT. As protein: CSAKSPSADTQYF.

This clonotype was seen repeatedly, ten times or more. The chain employs TRBV20-1 and TRBJ2-3; 12 nucleotides align to TRBD2. Germline lookup yields CDR1 DFQATT and CDR2 SNEGSKA (reference sequence). Unmatched junction bases numbered 10, after V lost 1 base and J lost 2 bases. CDR3 length: 18 amino acids. The DNA for the CDR3 is TGCAGTGCTAGAGTTCTACGCGGGACTAGCGGGTTCACAGATACGCAGTATTTT. As protein: CSARVLRGTSGFTDTQYF.

This clonotype was observed at least ten times. The chain employs TRBV5-1 and TRBJ2-5; 13 bases align to TRBD2. The CDR3 is 19 residues long. Germline V gene data show CDR1 as SGHRS and CDR2 as YFSETQ. J lost 0 bases, V lost 0 bases, and 8 bases had no gene match. The CDR3 spells CASSLGLAGGLDHQETQYF. The DNA of the CDR3 is TGCGCCAGCAGCTTGGGACTAGCGGGGGGCCTAGACCACCAAGAGACCCAGTACTTC.

This rearrangement joins TRBV19 to TRBJ1-6; D may be TRBD1 (5 bases). The ends were cut back, 5 bases at V and 7 bases at J, with 12 bases in the middle. CDR1 is LNHDA, CDR2 SQIVND, per germline (reference sequence). The length of the CDR3 is 14 residues. DNA for the CDR3: TGTGCCAGTAGTGGGACTGCGGCGAATTCACCCCTCCACTTT. This encodes CASSGTAANSPLHF.

This clonotype was seen only a few times. The V gene is TRBV7-9, the J gene TRBJ2-2, with D unresolved. The germline V and J ends were trimmed by 3 bases and 6 bases, with 5 bases remaining between them. The CDR3 is made up of 12 amino acids. Germline V CDR1 and CDR2: SEHNR, FQNEAQ (reference sequence). This CDR3 is CASSFRAGELFF. The CDR3 region has the DNA TGTGCCAGCAGCTTTCGTGCCGGGGAGCTGTTTTTT.

This clonotype was picked up many times. This sequence joins TRBV20-1 and TRBJ2-3; D unclear. Trimming left V 5 bases short and J 1 base short, with 13 bases between. Germline CDR1 reads DFQATT; CDR2 reads SNEGSKA (reference sequence). The CDR3 runs to 14 residues. Here the CDR3 reads CSAPIRDGTDTQYF. The CDR3 DNA reads as TGCAGTGCTCCTATCCGTGATGGCACAGATACGCAGTATTTT.

This clonotype was counted many times. The V and J genes are TRBV2 and TRBJ1-2, with 7 bases matching TRBD1. V trimming: 7 bases; J trimming: 4 bases; junction bases outside the gene matches: 6. The CDR3 spans 13 residues. In germline, CDR1 is SNHLY, CDR2 FYNNEI. The CDR3 DNA is TGTGCCAGCACTCCGGCAGGGGGCTATGGCTACACCTTC. This gives the protein CASTPAGGYGYTF.

The rearrangement joins TRBV9 to TRBJ1-1; a weak D match, TRBD1 (6 bases). V was clipped by 4 bases and J by 4 bases, with 14 bases between them. Germline V gives CDR1 SGDLS, CDR2 YYNGEE. This CDR3 region has 14 residues. The CDR3 sequence: CASSSTGGGTEAFF. The CDR3 bases are TGTGCCAGCAGCTCAACGGGGGGCGGCACTGAAGCTTTCTTT. Full variable domain (outside the CDR3, taken from reference TRBV9 and TRBJ1-1): DSGVTQTPKHLITATGQRVTLRCSPRSGDLSVYWYQQSLDQGLQFLIQYYNGEERAKGNILERFSAQQFPDLHSELNLSSLELGDSALYFCASSSTGGGTEAFFGQGTRLTVV.

The V call is TRBV20-1, the J call TRBJ2-1; 9 bases align to TRBD1. The end of the DNA is better explained by TRBJ2-7, so the J call may be wrong. Per the germline V gene, CDR1 is DFQATT and CDR2 is SNEGSKA (reference sequence). The CDR3 has 13 amino acids. CDR3 nucleotide sequence: TGCAGTGCTTGCCAAGGGACAGGGAGCGAGCAGTACTTC. Protein sequence: CSACQGTGSEQYF.

The rearrangement links TRBV5-1 to TRBJ2-1; 9 nucleotides align to TRBD2. Trimming took 4 bases from V and 9 from J; bases not matched to a gene: 11. CDR1 is SGHRS, CDR2 YFSETQ, per germline. The CDR3 is 15 amino acids. The CDR3 DNA reads as TGCGCCAGCAGCCCGGCCGCTAGCGGGATAGGTGAGCAGTTCTTC. This sequence encodes CASSPAASGIGEQFF.

This clonotype has more than one count but fewer than ten. CDR3 loop: CASSQEGARQPQHF. CDR3 nucleotides: TGCGCCAGCAGCCAAGAGGGGGCGAGACAGCCCCAGCATTTT. This chain joins TRBV4-1 and TRBJ1-5; D might be TRBD1 (6 bases). The CDR3 is 14 residues long. V gave up 0 bases and J gave up 7 bases, with 10 bases separating them. Germline V gives CDR1 MGHRA, CDR2 YSYEKL.

CDR3 coding DNA: TGCAGTGCTACTAGCGGGGGGGCGTCAGAGACCCAGTACTTC. This gives the protein CSATSGGASETQYF. The rearrangement uses TRBV20-1 and TRBJ2-7, with TRBD2 matching 12 bases. The DNA matches TRBJ2-5 better at its end, which makes the J call doubtful. The germline V gene encodes CDR1 DFQATT and CDR2 SNEGSKA (reference sequence). This CDR3 is 14 amino acids long.

This clonotype was counted many times. The chain carries TRBV7-2 and TRBJ2-1, with D uncertain. Germline CDR1 SGHTA, CDR2 FQGNSA. With 2 bases removed from V and 1 base from J, the gap between germline ends came to 9 bases. The CDR3 extends over 15 amino acids. The DNA for the CDR3 is TGTGCCAGCAGCTTAACGTGGGGTTCCTACAATGAGCAGTTCTTC. It encodes CASSLTWGSYNEQFF. Together with reference TRBV7-2 and TRBJ2-1, the CDR3 gives the full variable domain: GAGVSQSPSNKVTEKGKDVELRCDPISGHTALYWYRQSLGQGLEFLIYFQGNSAPDKSGLPSDRFSAERTGGSVSTLTIQRTQQEDSAVYLCASSLTWGSYNEQFFGPGTRLTVL.

Worth noting for this clonotype: A much larger clone differs from this one at a single base, so this may be a read error. This sequence joins TRBV20-1 and TRBJ2-1; either TRBD1 or TRBD2 may fit D (5 bases each). Germline V gene data show CDR1 as DFQATT and CDR2 as SNEGSKA (reference sequence). This CDR3 has 13 amino acids. CDR3 loop: CSSSGTEYDEQFF. The DNA of the CDR3 is TGCTCTTCTTCCGGGACGGAATACGATGAGCAGTTCTTC.

This clonotype showed up many times. CDR3 sequence reads: CSVVGGLAGDTQYF. For the CDR3, the DNA is TGCAGCGTTGTGGGGGGACTAGCTGGCGATACGCAGTATTTT. The V call is TRBV29-1, the J call TRBJ2-3; TRBD2 aligns across 9 bases. Germline CDR1 SQVTM, CDR2 ANQGSEA. The J segment lost 6 bases and the V segment lost 4 bases, leaving 8 bases of the junction unmatched. This CDR3 comprises 14 residues.